This T cell receptor beta chain comes out of a study of blood T cell repertoires in COVID-19 (dated by TCRdb to the early 2020s). General notes on the study: Samples covering the acute and convalescent phases of COVID-19 were provided by collaborators in the United States, Italy and Spain. The prospective study material was composed of cDNA or gDNA derived from T cells, B-cell-depleted T cells, or PBMCs. Deeply sampled blood TCRbeta repertoires from subjects exposed to, actively infected with, or recovered from COVID-19 were included in the dataset. The repertoires were made available in a free public database intended to serve as a resource for research on the immune response to SARS-CoV-2. Samples came from the ongoing ImmuneRACE study (first 160 participants) plus 1,254 subjects from 6 global collaborators. The sample metadata nearly always contained a de-identified subject ID, COVID-19 status, age in years and sex. Where HLA class I and class II types were available, the types were taken from metadata supplied by the sample provider, not from assay-based typing. What the study reported, not specific to this receptor: The quantity of clinical and demographic metadata differed by source and by participant and was supplied without curation.

Collaborating institutions collected whole blood in K2EDTA tubes following their own protocols. Collaborator samples were shipped for TCRbeta analysis as frozen whole blood, isolated PBMCs, or DNA extracted from either sample type. The immunoSEQ Assay, a bias-controlled multiplex PCR, was used to amplify TCRbeta CDR3 regions from genomic DNA. Under the source paper's analysis protocol: The number of nucleated cells in each sample was estimated by amplification of reference gene primers within the assay. To quantify the absolute abundance of each unique TCRbeta CDR3 rearrangement, sequence reads were collapsed and filtered. For each sample, productive Simpson clonality was calculated by taking the square root of Simpson's diversity index across productive rearrangements. In its TCRdb copy, this immuneACCESS table keeps in-frame sequences only and misses some clones. Where compared with another copy, unresolved V genes explain less than half of these, and the others have no known cause. That table supplies the V and J calls and clone size; D and trimming were determined from the DNA. For this sample the table gives about 200,000 clones, of which 85% to 90% were detected only once. Almost 4.5% of the sample belongs to the ten largest clones.

Details on this clone: Its cognate antigen has yet to be identified. The record has no base qualities; no much larger clone is one base away.

Looking up the germline V gene yields CDR1 MNHEY and CDR2 SVGAGI. From the cysteine up to the phenylalanine, the CDR3 has a length of 13 residues. The only DNA kept is the CDR3, 39 bases in frame from the first base. Trimming at the junction amounts to 6 bases on V and 4 bases on J, and the germline ends lie 13 bases apart. This sequence uses TRBV6-5 and TRBJ2-7, with TRBD1 tentatively as D gene (6 bases match). This TCR was recovered from a man in his fifties or sixties with acute or convalescent COVID-19. Sequencing used peripheral blood. The DNA sequence follows: TGTGCCAGCAGCTATGACAGGTTATACGAGCAGTACTTC. Protein translation: CASSYDRLYEQYF.